This T cell receptor beta chain was recorded in a study of a mutant IDH1 vaccine in newly diagnosed glioma. As for the study in general: Scheduled for weeks 1, 3, 5, 7, 11, 15, 19 and 23, eight vaccinations were given to patients.

Stated time point: week 11, during vaccination. Topical imiquimod accompanied each vaccine dose, which consisted of 300 ug of mutant IDH1 20-mer peptide. Germline-derived CDR1 and CDR2 are MNHNY and SVGAGI (reference sequence). This CDR3 region has 13 residues. Trimming cost V 2 bases and J 2 bases, with 6 bases left between them. Sequencing was performed with immunoSEQ multiplex PCR; in TCRdb, only in-frame clones are kept and a portion is missing. The sample gives around 33,000 clones, around 87% of which show up once; roughly 20% is in the top ten. Note on this clone: The target antigen is unknown.

The rearrangement joins TRBV6-6 to TRBJ1-2; no firm D call. Sequenced material: PBMCs, taken from a glioma patient whose treatment included an IDH1 peptide vaccine. The sequence was obtained from a man younger than 35 with glioma. The CDR3 nucleotides read TGTGCCAGCAGTTACGGTGGGAACTATGGCTACACCTTC. Translating it yields CASSYGGNYGYTF.